This T cell receptor beta chain was sequenced in a study of T cells in Graves' hyperthyroidism and ophthalmopathy. From germline, CDR1 is SGHTA and CDR2 FQGNSA. The V and J ends lost 4 bases and 6 bases respectively, with 13 bases between them. This CDR3 is 14 amino acids long. RNA transcripts yielded amplified TCR beta CDR3 regions. Using the HTBI primer set, a first-round RT-PCR was run on the TCR CDR3. TCRdb called the multiplex PCR reads again in MiXCR, with one record for every CDR3 protein. The sample lists over 650,000 distinct CDR3 sequences, about a sixth occurring once. This clonotype turned up a few times.

The receptor's source is a man in his late teens or twenties with Graves' hyperthyroidism. The source material was blood. V is TRBV7-2 and J is TRBJ2-1, with D tentatively TRBD1 (5 bases). This CDR3 reads CASSSQGASNEQFF. Here the CDR3 DNA reads TGTGCCAGCAGCTCCCAGGGCGCTTCCAATGAGCAGTTCTTC.